This TCR beta chain came from a study of tumor-infiltrating lymphocytes in primary liver carcinoma. Study-wide context: The patient population consisted of men and women between 30 and 69 years of age.

Broader study findings: Tumor-adjacent and tumor-blood pairs overlapped less than tumor region pairs did. Tumors reached a significantly greater top-250-clone fraction than blood did (p = 0.039).

The study co-extracted DNA and RNA from 20-30 mg of unsorted bulk tissue. cDNA specific to TCR beta was made from around 530 ng of total RNA, with a constant-region primer employed for priming. Slightly modified ARM-PCR with three nested multiplex PCR rounds yielded TCR beta libraries. In the first two PCR rounds, TRBV1-TRBV30 forward primers were paired with a C-beta reverse primer, and each round lasted roughly 9 cycles. Using its own MiXCR run on the multiplex PCR reads, TCRdb lists one record per CDR3 protein. The top ten hold 30% to 40% of the sample, which has about 66,000 distinct CDR3 sequences, about two thirds seen once. This clonotype has just a few counts. No antigen is known for it. J was trimmed by 5 bases and V by 2 bases; bases with no gene match: 13. The CDR3 is 17 residues long.

The sequenced sample was liver tumor tissue from sampling region 4. Indicated subset: tumor region T4, right-lateral pole. The chain links TRBV12-3 or TRBV12-4 to TRBJ2-5; 8 bases align to TRBD2. This receptor was obtained from a man aged 35 to 55 with primary liver carcinoma and hepatitis B virus infection. The CDR3 bases are TGTGCCAGCAGTTTATACTCGGGACTAGTGGGGGGCGAGACCCAGTACTTC. Its translation is CASSLYSGLVGGETQYF.